Each of the 18 T cell receptor beta chains below was sequenced from the same sample in a study of blood T cell repertoires in COVID-19. Only in-frame clones appear in the TCRdb table, and some are missing; sequencing was by immunoSEQ multiplex PCR. Of 150,000 to 200,000 clones listed, about 89% are singletons. Sequencing was performed on peripheral blood. These receptors were collected from a man between 65 and 85 years old with acute or convalescent COVID-19.

This rearrangement joins TRBV7-8 to TRBJ1-1; a possible D gene is TRBD1 (6 bases). The CDR3 consists of 14 residues. Germline values: CDR1 SGHVS, CDR2 FQNEAQ. V gave up 2 bases and J gave up 5 bases, with 12 bases separating them. CDR3 sequence: CASSLTGQGTEAFF. The CDR3 bases are TGTGCCAGCAGCTTAACGGGGCAGGGGACTGAAGCTTTCTTT. Full variable domain (missing parts from reference TRBV7-8 and TRBJ1-1): GAGVSQSPRYKVAKRGQDVALRCDPISGHVSLFWYQQALGQGPEFLTYFQNEAQLDKSGLPSDRFFAERPEGSVSTLKIQRTQQEDSAVYLCASSLTGQGTEAFFGQGTRLTVV.

The J gene is TRBJ2-1, the V gene TRBV3-1 (or the pseudogene TRBV3-2); 8 bases map to TRBD2. V gave up 5 bases and J gave up 8 bases; unmatched junction bases: 8. The CDR3 totals 14 residues. The germline CDR1 and CDR2 sequences are LGHDT and YNNKEL (reference sequence). In nucleotides, the CDR3 is TGTGCCAGCAGCATCCGCGGGGGGTGGGATGAGCAGTTCTTC. Its translation is CASSIRGGWDEQFF.

This chain links TRBV28 with TRBJ2-3; perhaps TRBD2 as D (6 bases). In germline, CDR1 is MDHEN, CDR2 SYDVKM. Trimming took off 5 bases at V and 14 bases at J, with 17 bases between the two ends. The CDR3 sequence is 12 residues long. The CDR3 DNA follows: TGTGCCAGCAGTCCGCGGGACTCGATGGGGTATTTT. Protein product: CASSPRDSMGYF. Combining the CDR3 with reference TRBV28 and TRBJ2-3 gives the whole variable domain DVKVTQSSRYLVKRTGEKVFLECVQDMDHENMFWYRQDPGLGLRLIYFSYDVKMKEKGDIPEGYSVSREKKERFSLILESASTNQTSMYLCASSPRDSMGYFGPGTRLTVL.

V usage is TRBV4-3 and J usage is TRBJ1-1; unclear D gene. The CDR3 has 15 residues. The V end was cut by 1 base, the J end by 0 bases, with 9 bases between. Germline CDR1 and CDR2: LGHNA and YSLEER. The CDR3 nucleotides read TGCGCCAGCAGCCAAGTGGCCAGGATGAACACTGAAGCTTTCTTT. Translation gives CASSQVARMNTEAFF.

The chain uses TRBV25-1 and TRBJ2-6, with 7 bases fitting TRBD1. Trimming removed 6 bases from V and 1 base from J; junction bases left unmatched: 9. CDR3 size: 17 residues. Germline V CDR1 and CDR2: MGHDK, SYGVNS. CDR3 nucleotide sequence: TGTGCCAGCAGAAGCCCGGGACAGCATTCTGGGGCCAACGTCCTGACTTTC. It yields the protein CASRSPGQHSGANVLTF.

This clone is a singleton in its sample. V is TRBV6-2 or TRBV6-3 and J is TRBJ1-6; TRBD1 matches 10 bases. The CDR3 length is 14 residues. V was pared by 2 bases and J by 8 bases, with 0 bases of the junction left unmatched. The germline V gene has CDR1 MNHEY and CDR2 SVGEGT. The DNA of the CDR3 is TGTGCCAGCAGTTACGGGACAGGGGATTCACCCCTCCACTTT. Amino acids: CASSYGTGDSPLHF.

The genes are TRBV2 and TRBJ2-7; D is possibly TRBD2 (6 bases). Germline V gene data show CDR1 as SNHLY and CDR2 as FYNNEI. The CDR3 is 12 residues long. Trimming took 4 bases from V and 6 from J, leaving 10 bases between them. CDR3 residues: CASSVGGSEQYF. CDR3 DNA sequence: TGTGCCAGCAGTGTTGGAGGGAGCGAGCAGTACTTC.

The CDR3 is CASKAGEENQPQHF. Written as DNA, the CDR3 is TGCGCCAGCAAGGCGGGGGAGGAGAATCAGCCCCAGCATTTT. V gene TRBV5-1 combines with J gene TRBJ1-5, with a possible D match to TRBD1 (5 bases). Germline assignment: CDR1 SGHRS and CDR2 YFSETQ. The ends were cut back, 6 bases at V and 4 bases at J, with 14 bases in the middle. The CDR3 consists of 14 residues.

This clone was recorded only once. CDR3 residues: CAISMSSASTDTQYF. The DNA for the CDR3 is TGTGCCATCAGCATGAGTAGCGCAAGCACAGATACGCAGTATTTT. The genes are TRBV10-3 and TRBJ2-3; weak D call: TRBD2 (5 bases). Trimming took 6 bases from V and 0 from J, leaving 13 bases between them. CDR1 ENHRY and CDR2 SYGVKD come from the germline V gene. This CDR3 comprises 15 residues.

This clone was seen a single time. The V gene is TRBV4-3, the J gene TRBJ2-7; 8 nucleotides match TRBD2. The CDR3 spans 15 residues. V shed 6 bases and J 2 bases; nucleotides not matched to a gene: 9. Germline loops: CDR1 LGHNA, CDR2 YSLEER. In DNA form, the CDR3 reads TGCGCCAGCAGGAGGGGGACTAGGGGACCCTACGAGCAGTACTTC. Translation: CASRRGTRGPYEQYF.

The chain couples TRBV7-2 to TRBJ1-1; D may be TRBD1 (6 bases). There are 13 residues in the CDR3. Looked up from germline, CDR1 is SGHTA and CDR2 is FQGNSA. V was trimmed by 1 base and J by 7 bases, leaving 10 bases between them. For the CDR3, the DNA is TGTGCCAGCAGCTTAGGGGACATGGGTGAAGCTTTCTTT. As protein: CASSLGDMGEAFF.

This sequence joins TRBV7-9 and TRBJ2-7, with D tentatively TRBD2 (5 bases). This CDR3 has 12 amino acids. With 4 bases removed from V and 3 bases from J, the gap between germline ends came to 7 bases. Per germline, CDR1 SEHNR and CDR2 FQNEAQ (reference sequence). DNA of the CDR3: TGTGCCAGCAGCTCCGGGGACTACGAGCAGTACTTC. This sequence encodes CASSSGDYEQYF.

This clone was observed a few times. The chain recombines TRBV2 with TRBJ1-2; unclear D gene. This CDR3 is built from 13 residues. V lost 4 bases, J lost 2 bases, and 8 bases lay in between. The V gene's germline CDR1 is SNHLY and CDR2 FYNNEI. The CDR3 coding sequence is TGTGCCAGCAGTGGACCGACAAACTATGGCTACACCTTC. Residues: CASSGPTNYGYTF.

The genes are TRBV28 and TRBJ1-5, with D uncertain. The CDR3 has 14 residues. Germline lookup yields CDR1 MDHEN and CDR2 SYDVKM. The V gene lost 7 bases and the J gene lost 0 bases, with 10 bases spanning the gap. CDR3 in amino acids: CASMSYYSNQPQHF. In DNA, the CDR3 is TGTGCCAGCATGTCGTATTATAGCAATCAGCCCCAGCATTTT.

The genes are TRBV2 and TRBJ2-2, with 14 bases identical to TRBD2. Germline loops: CDR1 SNHLY, CDR2 FYNNEI. This CDR3 has 16 amino acids. Trimming took 6 bases from V and 6 from J; bases not matched to a gene: 6. In DNA, the CDR3 is TGTGCCAGCAGAATAGGACTAGCGGGAGGCGCCGGGGAGCTGTTTTTT. This sequence encodes CASRIGLAGGAGELFF.

This chain connects TRBV4-1 to TRBJ1-2, with 7 bases aligning to TRBD1. The germline CDR1 and CDR2 sequences are MGHRA and YSYEKL. V was clipped by 3 bases and J by 5 bases; unmatched bases: 18. CDR3 length equals 18 residues. This CDR3 reads CASSQPQGQRGKGYGYTF. CDR3 sequence (DNA): TGCGCCAGCAGCCAGCCTCAGGGACAGCGGGGGAAGGGATATGGCTACACCTTC.

The chain has TRBV7-9 and TRBJ1-2; D remains ambiguous. V was trimmed by 1 base and J by 6 bases, leaving 15 bases between them. The CDR3 is made up of 15 amino acids. Germline CDR1 is SEHNR and CDR2 is FQNEAQ (reference sequence). CDR3 bases: TGTGCCAGCAGCTTAGTAGGTACAGCAAATGATGGCTACACCTTC. It is translated as CASSLVGTANDGYTF.

By share of the sample, this clone is medium-sized. The chain combines TRBV27 with TRBJ1-5; D unresolved. Germline values: CDR1 MNHEY, CDR2 SMNVEV (reference sequence). Trimming removed 5 bases at V and 3 bases at J, with 8 bases between. The CDR3 contains 13 residues. The chain's CDR3 is CASSEAVNQPQHF. Written as DNA, the CDR3 is TGTGCCAGCAGTGAGGCAGTCAATCAGCCCCAGCATTTT.